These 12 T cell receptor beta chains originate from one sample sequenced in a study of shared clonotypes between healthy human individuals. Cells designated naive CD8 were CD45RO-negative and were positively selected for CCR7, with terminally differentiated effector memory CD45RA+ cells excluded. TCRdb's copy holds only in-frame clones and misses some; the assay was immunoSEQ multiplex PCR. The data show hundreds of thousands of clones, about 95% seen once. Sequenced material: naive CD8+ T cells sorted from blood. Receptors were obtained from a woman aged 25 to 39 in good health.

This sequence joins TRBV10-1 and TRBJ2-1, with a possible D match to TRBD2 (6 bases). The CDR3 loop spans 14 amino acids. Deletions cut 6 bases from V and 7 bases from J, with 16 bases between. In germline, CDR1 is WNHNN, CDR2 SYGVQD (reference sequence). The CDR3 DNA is TGCGCCAGCAGCCCCGTTCGCGGGGTGAATGAGCAGTTCTTC. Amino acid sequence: CASSPVRGVNEQFF.

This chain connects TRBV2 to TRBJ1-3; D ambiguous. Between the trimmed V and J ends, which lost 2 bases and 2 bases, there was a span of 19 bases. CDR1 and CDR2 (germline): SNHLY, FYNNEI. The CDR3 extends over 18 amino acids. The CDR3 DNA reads TGTGCCAGCAGTGAAAGCTCATCCAACCGGGTTGCTGGAAACACCATATATTTT. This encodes CASSESSSNRVAGNTIYF.

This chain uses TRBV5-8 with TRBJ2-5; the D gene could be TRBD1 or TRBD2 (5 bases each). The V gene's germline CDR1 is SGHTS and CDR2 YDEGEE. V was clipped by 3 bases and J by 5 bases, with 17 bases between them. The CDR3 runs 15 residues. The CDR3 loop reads CASSSGTAPGETQYF. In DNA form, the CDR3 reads TGTGCCAGCAGCTCGGGGACGGCCCCGGGCGAGACCCAGTACTTC.

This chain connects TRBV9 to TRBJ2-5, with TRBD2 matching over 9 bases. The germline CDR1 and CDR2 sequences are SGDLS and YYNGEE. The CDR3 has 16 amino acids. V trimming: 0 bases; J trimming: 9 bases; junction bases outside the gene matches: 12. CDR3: CASSVVAGGPTGAQYF. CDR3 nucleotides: TGTGCCAGCAGCGTAGTTGCGGGAGGGCCGACGGGGGCCCAGTACTTC.

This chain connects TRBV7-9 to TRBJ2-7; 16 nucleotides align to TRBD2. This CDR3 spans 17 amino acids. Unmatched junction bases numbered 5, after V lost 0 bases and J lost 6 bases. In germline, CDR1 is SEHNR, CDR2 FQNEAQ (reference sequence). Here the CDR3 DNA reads TGTGCCAGCAGCTTAGCCAGAGGGACTAGCGGGAGGGTCGAGCAGTACTTC. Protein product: CASSLARGTSGRVEQYF.

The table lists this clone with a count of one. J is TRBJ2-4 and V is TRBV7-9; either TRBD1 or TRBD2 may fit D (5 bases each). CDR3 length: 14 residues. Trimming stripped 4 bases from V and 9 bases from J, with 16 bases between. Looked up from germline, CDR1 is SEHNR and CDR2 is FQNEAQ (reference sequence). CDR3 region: CASSWDRVRGIQYF. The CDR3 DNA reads TGTGCCAGCAGCTGGGACCGGGTTAGGGGCATTCAGTACTTC.

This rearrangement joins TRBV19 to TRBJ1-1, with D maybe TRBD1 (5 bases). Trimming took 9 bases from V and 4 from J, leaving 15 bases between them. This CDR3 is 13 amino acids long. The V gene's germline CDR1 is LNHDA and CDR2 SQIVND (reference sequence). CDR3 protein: CARYLYGGTEAFF. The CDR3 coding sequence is TGTGCCAGGTACCTATACGGGGGCACTGAAGCTTTCTTT. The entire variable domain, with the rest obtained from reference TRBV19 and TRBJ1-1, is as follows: DGGITQSPKYLFRKEGQNVTLSCEQNLNHDAMYWYRQDPGQGLRLIYYSQIVNDFQKGDIAEGYSVSREKKESFPLTVTSAQKNPTAFYLCARYLYGGTEAFFGQGTRLTVV.

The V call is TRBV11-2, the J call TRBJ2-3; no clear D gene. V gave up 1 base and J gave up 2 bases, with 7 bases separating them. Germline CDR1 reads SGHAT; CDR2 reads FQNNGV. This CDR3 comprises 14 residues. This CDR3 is CASSLADFTDTQYF. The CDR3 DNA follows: TGTGCCAGCAGCTTAGCAGACTTCACAGATACGCAGTATTTT. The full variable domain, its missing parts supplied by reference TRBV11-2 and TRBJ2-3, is EAGVAQSPRYKIIEKRQSVAFWCNPISGHATLYWYQQILGQGPKLLIQFQNNGVVDDSQLPKDRFSAERLKGVDSTLKIQPAKLEDSAVYLCASSLADFTDTQYFGPGTRLTVL.

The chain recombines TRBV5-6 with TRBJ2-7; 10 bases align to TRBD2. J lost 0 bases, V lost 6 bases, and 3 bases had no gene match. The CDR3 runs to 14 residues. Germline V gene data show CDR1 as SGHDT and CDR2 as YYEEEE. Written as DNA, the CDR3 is TGTGCCAGCACCCCTAGCGGGAGCTCCTACGAGCAGTACTTC. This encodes CASTPSGSSYEQYF.

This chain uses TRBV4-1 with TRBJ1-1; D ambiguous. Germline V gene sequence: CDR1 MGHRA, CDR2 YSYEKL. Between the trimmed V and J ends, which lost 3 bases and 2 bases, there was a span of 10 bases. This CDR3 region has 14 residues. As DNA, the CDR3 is TGCGCCAGCAGCCATGTGACGGCTAACACTGAAGCTTTCTTT. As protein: CASSHVTANTEAFF.

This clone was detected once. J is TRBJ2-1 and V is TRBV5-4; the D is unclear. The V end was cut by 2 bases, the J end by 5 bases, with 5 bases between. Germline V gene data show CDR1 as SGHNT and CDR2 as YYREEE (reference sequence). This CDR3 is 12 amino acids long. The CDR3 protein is CASSFWDNEQFF. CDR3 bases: TGTGCCAGCAGCTTCTGGGACAATGAGCAGTTCTTC.

CDR3 bases: TGTGCCAGCAGTAACGGACAGGGGGCGTTCTACGAGCAGTACTTC. It codes for CASSNGQGAFYEQYF. The chain combines TRBV6-1 with TRBJ2-7; TRBD1 matches at 11 bases. CDR1 and CDR2 from the germline V gene are MNHNS and SASEGT. The J segment lost 3 bases and the V segment lost 5 bases, leaving 6 bases of the junction unmatched. This CDR3 is 15 amino acids long.